This T cell receptor (beta chain) was found in a study of blood T cell repertoires in COVID-19. About the study: Whether acute or convalescent, the COVID-19 samples came from the United States, Italy and Spain. T cells, B-cell-depleted T cells, or PBMCs supplied cDNA or gDNA.

Participants, 18 to 89 years old, spanned about 26 US areas. As handled by the study authors: For nucleated cells, counts were estimated from reference gene primer amplification. The protocol was immunoSEQ multiplex PCR, while the TCRdb copy is restricted to in-frame clones and leaves out a portion. V, J and clone size reflect that table, while D and trimming were determined from the DNA. Of 200,000 to 300,000 clones listed, roughly 86% were seen once; the top ten hold roughly 3.5%. The CDR3 is made up of 14 amino acids. Trimming removed 1 base from V and 9 bases from J; junction bases left unmatched: 5. From germline, CDR1 is LGHNA and CDR2 YNFKEQ.

This chain connects TRBV4-2 to TRBJ2-1, with 8 bases identical to TRBD2. Sample: PBMCs or T cells enriched from blood (not recorded which). This TCR was sampled from a woman aged 35 to 49 with acute COVID-19. The DNA of the CDR3 is TGTGCCAGCAGCCAAGCGGGAGGGGTCGGTGAGCAGTTCTTC. It codes for CASSQAGGVGEQFF.